A single TCR beta chain is shown here with its context. Its antigen is unknown. This record belongs to a study of T cells in Graves' hyperthyroidism and ophthalmopathy. V lost 6 bases to trimming and J lost 4 bases, with 10 bases between them. The V gene's germline CDR1 is SQVTM and CDR2 ANQGSEA. This CDR3 comprises 13 residues. Uncontrolled infection, other autoimmune disease, pregnancy or lactation barred patients from enrollment. Study-wide results and caveats: Researchers found most expanded thyroid clonotypes above 0.001 in blood as well.

Amplification targeted TCR beta CDR3 regions from RNA transcripts. Primed by the HTBI set, a first-round RT-PCR was run on the TCR CDR3. Each CDR3 protein gets one entry after TCRdb re-called the multiplex PCR reads with MiXCR. Among some 510,000 distinct CDR3 sequences, around 46% were seen once, and the ten largest hold just under 8.5%. This chain uses TRBV29-1 with TRBJ1-6; D not resolved. The TCR sequence derives from a woman aged 18-30 years with Graves' hyperthyroidism. What was sequenced was peripheral blood or thyroid tissue (not recorded which). The chain's CDR3 is CSVLQTYNSPLHF. The CDR3 bases are TGCAGCGTCTTACAGACTTATAATTCACCCCTCCACTTT.